Each of the 11 T cell receptor beta chains below was sequenced from the same sample in a study of cytomegalovirus exposure and HLA in healthy donors. Primers: 60 Vbeta forward and 13 Jbeta reverse. Profiled with immunoSEQ multiplex PCR; TCRdb holds only in-frame clones, not every one. Seen here are 100,000 to 150,000 clones, 81% observed once, and the top ten hold less than 1.1%. Sequenced sample: PBMCs. The receptors were gathered from a woman under 40 in good health and CMV-seronegative.

This chain joins TRBV29-1 and TRBJ2-3; 8 positions match TRBD2. The V gene end was trimmed by 4 bases and the J gene end by 4 bases; junction bases not matched to a gene: 7. The CDR3 is made up of 14 amino acids. Per the germline V gene, CDR1 is SQVTM and CDR2 is ANQGSEA. CDR3 bases: TGCAGCGTTGGGGGGGGACTAGGGGCAGATACGCAGTATTTT. Translation: CSVGGGLGADTQYF.

The rearrangement links TRBV19 to TRBJ2-7; possible D gene TRBD2, 5 bases. Germline assignment: CDR1 LNHDA and CDR2 SQIVND (reference sequence). V was shortened by 4 bases and J by 2 bases, with 12 bases between the two germline ends. CDR3 length equals 14 residues. This CDR3 reads CASSNQAGTYEQYF. In DNA, the CDR3 is TGTGCCAGTAGTAACCAAGCCGGGACCTACGAGCAGTACTTC.

The V and J genes are TRBV18 and TRBJ2-2, with D perhaps TRBD2 (5 bases). The CDR3 covers 14 residues. V lost 3 bases and J 1 base, leaving 6 bases between the germline ends. CDR1 and CDR2 (germline): KGHSH, LQKENI. CDR3: CASSPGMNTGELFF. CDR3 nucleotide sequence: TGTGCCAGCTCACCCGGGATGAACACCGGGGAGCTGTTTTTT.

This clone was seen more than once but under ten times. The chain links TRBV5-4 to TRBJ2-1, with unresolved D. This CDR3 is 13 amino acids long. Trimming removed 4 bases from V and 0 bases from J, with 5 bases in between. CDR1 and CDR2 (germline): SGHNT, YYREEE (reference sequence). CDR3 region: CASSPISYNEQFF. As DNA, the CDR3 is TGTGCCAGCAGCCCAATCTCCTACAATGAGCAGTTCTTC.

V gene TRBV4-3 combines with J gene TRBJ2-2, with 8 positions matching TRBD1. The CDR3 spans 17 residues. Germline CDR1 is LGHNA and CDR2 is YSLEER. V lost 0 bases and J lost 4; bases outside the gene matches: 7. CDR3 nucleotide sequence: TGCGCCAGCAGCCAAGATAGGACAGGGCTGTCCACCGGGGAGCTGTTTTTT. Amino acid sequence: CASSQDRTGLSTGELFF.

This rearrangement joins TRBV18 to TRBJ1-2, with 8 bases fitting TRBD1. The V gene's germline CDR1 is KGHSH and CDR2 LQKENI. This CDR3 region has 15 residues. V lost 4 bases and J lost 10; bases outside the gene matches: 14. This CDR3 is CASSRAPATGENYTF. In nucleotides, the CDR3 is TGTGCCAGCTCACGAGCCCCCGCGACAGGGGAGAACTACACCTTC.

On this clone: At the DNA level, this CDR3 is encoded by other sequences in the same sample as well. The V and J genes are TRBV7-8 and TRBJ1-6; no clear D. This CDR3 has 12 amino acids. Germline values: CDR1 SGHVS, CDR2 FQNEAQ. The germline V and J ends were trimmed by 2 bases and 8 bases, with 4 bases remaining between them. The CDR3 region is CASSLRDSPLHF. CDR3 sequence (DNA): TGTGCCAGCAGCTTAAGAGATTCACCCCTCCACTTT.

Worth noting for this clone: Additional DNA sequences in this sample encode the identical CDR3. This chain uses TRBV4-3 with TRBJ1-1, with 11 bases aligning to TRBD1. The germline V gene has CDR1 LGHNA and CDR2 YSLEER. J lost 5 bases, V lost 6 bases, and 2 bases had no gene match. This CDR3 contains 13 residues. CDR3 residues: CASSRDRGTEAFF. Here the CDR3 DNA reads TGCGCCAGCAGTCGGGACAGGGGGACTGAAGCTTTCTTT.

This clone showed up just a few times. The chain links TRBV4-1 to TRBJ1-1; 9 bases match TRBD1. V shed 0 bases and J 0 bases; nucleotides not matched to a gene: 8. Germline CDR1 reads MGHRA; CDR2 reads YSYEKL. There are 18 residues in the CDR3. The CDR3 is CASSQDRGQGAMNTEAFF. CDR3 DNA sequence: TGCGCCAGCAGCCAAGATCGGGGACAGGGTGCCATGAACACTGAAGCTTTCTTT.

This chain connects TRBV5-5 to TRBJ2-7; no reliable D call. The V gene's germline CDR1 is SGHKS and CDR2 YYEKEE (reference sequence). The CDR3 is made up of 14 amino acids. The V gene lost 1 base and the J gene lost 0 bases, with 8 bases spanning the gap. The CDR3: CASSLQVSSYEQYF. The CDR3 DNA is TGTGCCAGCAGCTTGCAGGTTAGCTCCTACGAGCAGTACTTC.

The chain joins TRBV27 to TRBJ2-5; 10 nucleotides align to TRBD2. V lost 6 bases to trimming and J lost 6 bases; unmatched junction nucleotides: 22. This CDR3 spans 19 amino acids. The germline CDR1 and CDR2 sequences are MNHEY and SMNVEV (reference sequence). DNA for the CDR3: TGTGCCAGCAGCGGGATATGGGGGAGCGGGGGGGCCGGTAAGAAGACCCAGTACTTC. Its protein product is CASSGIWGSGGAGKKTQYF.